This T cell receptor (beta chain) was recovered during a study of beta chain features in type 1 diabetes. Investigators reverse transcribed all isolated RNA, so they sequenced expressed TCRB transcripts. The repertoire was sequenced with immunoSEQ multiplex PCR; TCRdb's copy has only in-frame clones and lacks some. In the table there are 640,000 or so clones, roughly an eighth of which are singletons. This CDR3 spans 14 amino acids. Germline V lookup: CDR1 LGHNA, CDR2 YNFKEQ. V dropped 8 bases and J dropped 4; count of bases not matched to a gene: 5. Study conclusions and caveats: In all four CD4+ subsets, TCRB CDR3 length was significantly, moderately reduced in type 1 diabetes.

As concerns this clone: Its antigen is not identified.

The rearrangement links TRBV4-2 to TRBJ2-3, with 11 bases aligning to TRBD1. Sequencing was performed on naive CD4+ T cells from blood. The sequence came from a man aged 18 to 35 with type 1 diabetes. DNA for the CDR3: TGTGCCAGCCGATGGACAGGGGGCCCAGATACGCAGTATTTT. It encodes CASRWTGGPDTQYF.